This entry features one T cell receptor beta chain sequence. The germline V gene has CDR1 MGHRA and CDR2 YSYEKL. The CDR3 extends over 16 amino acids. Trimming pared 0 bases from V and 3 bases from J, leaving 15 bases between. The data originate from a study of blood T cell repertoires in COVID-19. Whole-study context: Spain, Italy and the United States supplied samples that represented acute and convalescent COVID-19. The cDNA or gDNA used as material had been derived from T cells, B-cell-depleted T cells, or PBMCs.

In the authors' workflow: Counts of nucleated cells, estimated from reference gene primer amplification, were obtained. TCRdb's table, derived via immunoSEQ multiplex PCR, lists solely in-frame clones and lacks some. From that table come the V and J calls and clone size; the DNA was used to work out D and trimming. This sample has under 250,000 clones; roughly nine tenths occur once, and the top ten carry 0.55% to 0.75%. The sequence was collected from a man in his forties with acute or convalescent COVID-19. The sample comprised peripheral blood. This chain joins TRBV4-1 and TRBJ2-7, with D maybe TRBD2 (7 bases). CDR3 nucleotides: TGCGCCAGCAGCCAAGAATGGGGGGGGCCCCACTACGAGCAGTACTTC. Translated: CASSQEWGGPHYEQYF.